This T cell receptor beta chain was recovered during a study of blood T cell repertoires in COVID-19. Background on the study: The samples span acute and convalescent COVID-19 from the United States, Italy and Spain. From T cells, B-cell-depleted T cells, or PBMCs came the material, which was cDNA or gDNA.

The repertoire was sequenced with immunoSEQ multiplex PCR; TCRdb's copy has only in-frame clones and lacks some. Of 250,000 to 350,000 clones listed, less than 90% were seen once; the top ten hold over 10%. CDR3 size: 24 residues. The chain recombines TRBV21-1 with TRBJ2-1; the table's D call of TRBD2 was not tested on the DNA. TRBV21-1 is designated a pseudogene. The clonotype was recovered from a woman in her seventies with COVID-19, enrolled during active disease. The sample consisted of peripheral blood. CDR3 coding DNA: TGTGCCAGCAGCAAAGAAGGGACCGCCACAGGGTCTAGCGGGGACCCGAGCTCCTACAATGAGCAGTTCTTC. This gives the protein CASSKEGTATGSSGDPSSYNEQFF.